Listed below are T cell receptor beta chains from one sample, sequenced in a study of graft-versus-host responses after intestinal transplantation. Sequencing was performed with immunoSEQ multiplex PCR; in TCRdb, only in-frame clones are kept and a portion is missing. Of about 88,000 clones in the sample, less than 95% were seen once. What these receptors recognize is not known. The input for sequencing was unstimulated CD4+ T cells sorted from spleen or lymph node cells, taken before transplant. The receptors come from a human donor who was the organ donor for an intestinal transplant. Both conserved end residues are part of each CDR3. Each record gives: V gene, J gene, D gene, CDR3 length, clone size, CDR3 protein, CDR3 DNA. A D gene is named only where the DNA matches it firmly. Clone size, where shown, is once, few, many, or a class for clones that have expanded.

V: TRBV11-2; J: TRBJ2-5; D: TRBD2; length: 16; size: NA; CDR3: CASSSVVGGGVETQYF; DNA: TGTGCCAGCAGCTCCGTCGTGGGCGGGGGGGTTGAGACCCAGTACTTC
V: TRBV6-5; J: TRBJ2-3; D: NA; length: 15; size: NA; CDR3: CASSYQSGRRDTQYF; DNA: TGTGCCAGCAGTTATCAATCGGGGCGCCGAGATACGCAGTATTTT
V: TRBV7-6; J: TRBJ2-3; D: TRBD1; length: 15; size: NA; CDR3: CASSRRQGDGDTQYF; DNA: TGTGCCAGCAGCCGAAGACAGGGAGATGGAGATACGCAGTATTTT
V: TRBV14; J: TRBJ1-2; D: TRBD1; length: 15; size: NA; CDR3: CASSHLGQGVYGYTF; DNA: TGTGCCAGCAGCCATTTGGGACAGGGGGTCTATGGCTACACCTTC
V: TRBV4-2; J: TRBJ1-2; D: NA; length: 12; size: NA; CDR3: CASSIHNYGYTF; DNA: TGTGCCAGCAGCATACACAACTATGGCTACACCTTC
V: TRBV5-1; J: TRBJ1-6; D: NA; length: 16; size: NA; CDR3: CASSPGGGSYNSPLHF; DNA: TGCGCCAGCAGCCCTGGAGGGGGCTCCTATAATTCACCCCTCCACTTT
V: TRBV19; J: TRBJ1-2; D: NA; length: 14; size: NA; CDR3: CASTLVGLNYGYTF; DNA: TGTGCCAGTACCCTGGTCGGATTGAACTATGGCTACACCTTC
V: TRBV18; J: TRBJ2-1; D: NA; length: 16; size: NA; CDR3: CASSPRMAQGGNEQFF; DNA: TGTGCCAGCTCACCGAGGATGGCACAGGGGGGGAATGAGCAGTTCTTC
V: TRBV23-1; J: TRBJ2-4; D: TRBD1; length: 17; size: NA; CDR3: CASSQLQGPVAKNIQYF; DNA: TGCGCCAGCAGTCAACTACAGGGGCCAGTAGCCAAAAACATTCAGTACTTC
V: TRBV9; J: TRBJ2-3; D: NA; length: 13; size: NA; CDR3: CASSVVWTDTQYF; DNA: TGTGCCAGCAGCGTAGTCTGGACAGATACGCAGTATTTT
V: TRBV6-5; J: TRBJ1-2; D: NA; length: 12; size: NA; CDR3: CASKGDNYGYTF; DNA: TGTGCCAGCAAGGGAGACAACTATGGCTACACCTTC
V: TRBV19; J: TRBJ1-4; D: NA; length: 11; size: NA; CDR3: CASRKNEKLFF; DNA: TGTGCCAGTAGGAAGAATGAAAAACTGTTTTTT
V: TRBV28; J: TRBJ1-2; D: TRBD1; length: 14; size: NA; CDR3: CASSLKQGPYGYTF; DNA: TGTGCCAGCAGTTTAAAACAGGGGCCCTATGGCTACACCTTC
V: TRBV18; J: TRBJ1-2; D: NA; length: 14; size: NA; CDR3: CASSLAGRNYGYTF; DNA: TGTGCCAGCTCACTCGCAGGGAGAAACTATGGCTACACCTTC
V: TRBV5-1; J: TRBJ2-1; D: TRBD2; length: 16; size: NA; CDR3: CASKERGGDSYNEQFF; DNA: TGCGCCAGCAAGGAGCGCGGGGGGGACTCCTACAATGAGCAGTTCTTC
V: TRBV7-2; J: TRBJ2-3; D: NA; length: 13; size: once; CDR3: CAHSTEGADTQYF; DNA: TGTGCCCACTCGACCGAAGGGGCTGATACGCAGTATTTT
V: TRBV11-3; J: TRBJ1-2; D: NA; length: 13; size: few; CDR3: CASSLDRLSGYTF; DNA: TGTGCCAGCAGCTTAGACAGGCTGAGTGGCTACACCTTC
V: TRBV5-1; J: TRBJ2-3; D: TRBD1; length: 15; size: once; CDR3: CASRETGGRTDTQYF; DNA: TGCGCCAGCAGGGAGACAGGGGGCCGGACAGATACGCAGTATTTT
V: TRBV27; J: TRBJ2-1; D: TRBD2; length: 16; size: NA; CDR3: CASSFTQAGGPNEQFF; DNA: TGTGCCAGCAGTTTCACTCAGGCGGGGGGGCCAAATGAGCAGTTCTTC
V: TRBV2; J: TRBJ1-1; D: NA; length: 14; size: NA; CDR3: CASSDRNMNTEAFF; DNA: TGTGCCAGCAGTGACCGAAACATGAACACTGAAGCTTTCTTT
V: TRBV4-3; J: TRBJ2-2; D: NA; length: 15; size: NA; CDR3: CASSQDPRPTGELFF; DNA: TGCGCCAGCAGCCAAGACCCCCGTCCCACCGGGGAGCTGTTTTTT
V: TRBV5-1; J: TRBJ1-6; D: NA; length: 18; size: NA; CDR3: CASSFGSPEYGPRSPLHF; DNA: TGCGCCAGCAGCTTTGGCAGCCCCGAGTACGGCCCAAGGTCTCCCCTCCACTTT
V: TRBV19; J: TRBJ2-1; D: NA; length: 15; size: NA; CDR3: CASSIDRWRFNEQFF; DNA: TGTGCCAGTAGTATAGATAGGTGGCGGTTCAATGAGCAGTTCTTC
V: TRBV10-3; J: TRBJ2-2; D: TRBD2; length: 15; size: NA; CDR3: CAISESFPSGGELFF; DNA: TGTGCCATCAGTGAGTCGTTCCCTAGCGGCGGGGAGCTGTTTTTT
V: TRBV15; J: TRBJ1-5; D: NA; length: 18; size: NA; CDR3: CATSRAVQVASSNQPQHF; DNA: TGTGCCACCAGCAGAGCTGTACAGGTGGCCTCTAGCAATCAGCCCCAGCATTTT
V: TRBV4-2; J: TRBJ1-2; D: TRBD1; length: 21; size: NA; CDR3: CASSQDLKVRTGGIGGYGYTF; DNA: TGTGCCAGCAGCCAAGATCTTAAGGTGAGGACAGGGGGCATTGGCGGCTATGGCTACACCTTC